This is a list of T cell receptor beta chains from one sample in a study of identifying expanded T cells in peripheral blood. Sequencing used immunoSEQ multiplex PCR; TCRdb keeps in-frame clones, though not all of them. The sample shows about 94,000 clones, roughly 88% of them seen only once. Sequencing was performed on blood. The source of these receptors is a person aged 18 to 75 in good health. The CDR3 runs from the conserved cysteine through the conserved F or W. Fields, in order: V gene, D gene, J gene, clone size, CDR3 DNA, CDR3 protein. A D gene is named only where the DNA matches it firmly. Not every row has a clone size; where given, it reads once, few, many or a size class.

V: TRBV6-1; D: NA; J: TRBJ1-3; size: NA; DNA: TGTGCCAGCAGTGAACTGCAGGCATACTCTGGAAACACCATATATTTT; CDR3: CASSELQAYSGNTIYF
V: TRBV7-9; D: TRBD1; J: TRBJ1-1; size: NA; DNA: TGTGCCAGCAGCTACGGGACAGCGAACACTGAAGCTTTCTTT; CDR3: CASSYGTANTEAFF
V: TRBV30; D: NA; J: TRBJ1-1; size: NA; DNA: TGTGCCTGGAGTTTTTTTAGCACTGAAGCTTTCTTT; CDR3: CAWSFFSTEAFF
V: TRBV9; D: NA; J: TRBJ1-2; size: NA; DNA: TGTGCCAGCAGCGCGGGCCTTTCCCCTCTCTATGGCTACACCTTC; CDR3: CASSAGLSPLYGYTF
V: TRBV5-1; D: NA; J: TRBJ1-2; size: NA; DNA: TGCGCCAGCAGCTTAACGGAATCTTATGGCTGCACCTTC; CDR3: CASSLTESYGCTF
V: TRBV11-3; D: NA; J: TRBJ1-6; size: NA; DNA: TGTGCCAGCAGCTTACGCGATAATTCACCCCTCCACTTT; CDR3: CASSLRDNSPLHF
V: TRBV15; D: TRBD2; J: TRBJ2-1; size: NA; DNA: TGTGCCACCAGCACGCGGACTAGCGGGATCGAGGAGCAGTTCTTC; CDR3: CATSTRTSGIEEQFF
V: TRBV30; D: TRBD1; J: TRBJ1-2; size: NA; DNA: TGTGCCTGGAGCCCCGCGGACAGGGCTGGCTACACCTTC; CDR3: CAWSPADRAGYTF
V: TRBV18; D: TRBD1; J: TRBJ1-3; size: NA; DNA: TGTGCCAGCTCACCACAGGGACAGATCTCTGGAAACACCATATATTTT; CDR3: CASSPQGQISGNTIYF
V: TRBV29-1; D: TRBD1; J: TRBJ2-7; size: NA; DNA: TGCAGCGTTGTCCGGACAGGGGGCGTCGAGCAGTACTTC; CDR3: CSVVRTGGVEQYF
V: TRBV5-1; D: NA; J: TRBJ2-3; size: once; DNA: TGCGCCAGCAGCGAGGATCGGACTAACACAGATACGCAGTATTTT; CDR3: CASSEDRTNTDTQYF
V: TRBV13; D: TRBD2; J: TRBJ2-7; size: NA; DNA: TGTGCCAGCAGCTCGGGACTAGCGGGCTACGAGCAGTACTTC; CDR3: CASSSGLAGYEQYF
V: TRBV19; D: NA; J: TRBJ1-4; size: NA; DNA: TGTGCCAGTAGTATAGGGTCCGGGTCGAAAAAACTGTTTTTT; CDR3: CASSIGSGSKKLFF
V: TRBV10-1; D: TRBD1; J: TRBJ1-6; size: NA; DNA: TGCGCCAGCAGTGTGGGACAGTATAATTCACCCCTCCACTTT; CDR3: CASSVGQYNSPLHF
V: TRBV6-4; D: TRBD1; J: TRBJ2-7; size: NA; DNA: TGTGCCAGCAGCAGAGCAGGGGGCGAGAGGAGGGGTCCTTCCTACGAGCAGTACTTC; CDR3: CASSRAGGERRGPSYEQYF
V: TRBV14; D: NA; J: TRBJ2-4; size: NA; DNA: TGTGCCAGCAGCCAAGATAGCAGTCTAGCCAAAAACATTCAGTACTTC; CDR3: CASSQDSSLAKNIQYF
V: TRBV7-8; D: NA; J: TRBJ2-1; size: NA; DNA: TGTGCCAGCAGCCCGAGGTCTAGTTCGACAAGTGAGCAGTTCTTC; CDR3: CASSPRSSSTSEQFF
V: TRBV19; D: TRBD1; J: TRBJ2-7; size: NA; DNA: TGTGCCAGTAGTATGAAGGGGACAGGGCTCTACGAGCAGTACTTC; CDR3: CASSMKGTGLYEQYF
V: TRBV9; D: TRBD2; J: TRBJ2-5; size: NA; DNA: TGTGCCAGCAGCGTAGCGGGGGGGGGAGAGACCCAGTACTTC; CDR3: CASSVAGGGETQYF
V: TRBV19; D: NA; J: TRBJ2-7; size: NA; DNA: TGTGTCTTAGGGCGGCGGCAGGGAAGGGACAAGCAGTACTTC; CDR3: CVLGRRQGRDKQYF
V: TRBV29-1; D: TRBD1; J: TRBJ1-2; size: NA; DNA: TGCAGCGTCCCAGGGGGACTAAACTATGGCTACACCTTC; CDR3: CSVPGGLNYGYTF
V: TRBV6-6; D: NA; J: TRBJ1-1; size: NA; DNA: TGTGCCACCGGATGGGGGCCAATGAACACTGAAGCTTTCTTT; CDR3: CATGWGPMNTEAFF
V: TRBV11-2; D: NA; J: TRBJ1-5; size: NA; DNA: TGTGCCAGCAGCTTAGGCGATAGCAATCAGCCCCAGCATTTT; CDR3: CASSLGDSNQPQHF
V: TRBV25-1; D: NA; J: TRBJ2-5; size: NA; DNA: TGTGCCAGCAGTGATGGGGGGCTGGAGACCCAGTACTTC; CDR3: CASSDGGLETQYF
V: TRBV30; D: TRBD2; J: TRBJ2-1; size: NA; DNA: TGTGCCTGGAGTGGGCGGGAGAGACATGAGCAGTTCTTC; CDR3: CAWSGRERHEQFF
V: TRBV9; D: TRBD1; J: TRBJ1-2; size: NA; DNA: TGTGCCAGCAGCCCCGGGACAGAACCACTGACCTTC; CDR3: CASSPGTEPLTF
V: TRBV14; D: TRBD1; J: TRBJ2-1; size: NA; DNA: TGTGCCAGCAGCCTTAAGCAGACAGGGAAGTCCTACAATGAGCAGTTCTTC; CDR3: CASSLKQTGKSYNEQFF
V: TRBV11-3; D: TRBD1; J: TRBJ2-3; size: NA; DNA: TGTGCCAGCAGTTCAGGGGGTGGCGGGTACCGCACAGATACGCAGTATTTT; CDR3: CASSSGGGGYRTDTQYF
V: TRBV2; D: NA; J: TRBJ1-1; size: once; DNA: TGTGCCAGCAGTGAAAACCAAGACGTGGAAGCTTTCTTT; CDR3: CASSENQDVEAFF
V: TRBV2; D: TRBD2; J: TRBJ2-1; size: NA; DNA: TGTGCCAGCAGTAGACTTAGCGGGGTGGGGGATGAGCAGTTCTTC; CDR3: CASSRLSGVGDEQFF
V: TRBV5-4; D: NA; J: TRBJ1-2; size: NA; DNA: TGTGCCAGCAGCCCGGGACGTGAGCTCTACTATGGCTACACCTTC; CDR3: CASSPGRELYYGYTF
V: TRBV10-3; D: NA; J: TRBJ1-1; size: NA; DNA: TGTGCCATCAGATTGAACACTGAAGCTTTCTTT; CDR3: CAIRLNTEAFF
V: TRBV29-1; D: NA; J: TRBJ2-5; size: NA; DNA: TGCAGCGTTGAAGGTGTGCTAGAGACCCAGTACTTC; CDR3: CSVEGVLETQYF
V: TRBV6-1; D: NA; J: TRBJ1-6; size: NA; DNA: TGTGCCAGCAGTTCGGGCTCACCCCTCCACTTT; CDR3: CASSSGSPLHF
V: TRBV6-5; D: TRBD1; J: TRBJ1-1; size: NA; DNA: TGTGCCAGCAGTTACTATCGACAGGGCCGGAACACTGAAGCTTTCTTT; CDR3: CASSYYRQGRNTEAFF
V: TRBV4-2; D: NA; J: TRBJ2-5; size: NA; DNA: TGTGCCAGCAGCCTCAGGGGCCAAGAGACCCAGTACTTC; CDR3: CASSLRGQETQYF
V: TRBV11-2; D: TRBD1; J: TRBJ1-2; size: NA; DNA: TGTGCCAGCAGCTTAGATCCCGGCAGGGGGCCGGATGGCTACACCTTC; CDR3: CASSLDPGRGPDGYTF
V: TRBV6-5; D: TRBD1; J: TRBJ1-1; size: once; DNA: TGTGCCAGCAGACGAGGACAGGGAGGGAACACTGAAGCTTTCTTT; CDR3: CASRRGQGGNTEAFF
V: TRBV7-2; D: TRBD1; J: TRBJ2-3; size: NA; DNA: TGTGCCAGCAGCTTCTCAGGGGGCTGGTTCACAGATACGCAGTATTTT; CDR3: CASSFSGGWFTDTQYF
V: TRBV19; D: TRBD1; J: TRBJ2-1; size: NA; DNA: TGTGCCAGTAGTATAAAGGGGGCCGGCTATAGTGAGCAGTTCTTC; CDR3: CASSIKGAGYSEQFF
V: TRBV5-1; D: TRBD1; J: TRBJ1-2; size: NA; DNA: TGCGCCAGCAGCCCCGGACAGGGCGGTGGCTACACCTTC; CDR3: CASSPGQGGGYTF
V: TRBV29-1; D: NA; J: TRBJ1-2; size: NA; DNA: TGCAGCGCTGAAAGACAGACCCTCTATGGCTACACCTTC; CDR3: CSAERQTLYGYTF
V: TRBV6-6; D: NA; J: TRBJ2-7; size: NA; DNA: TGTGCCAGCAGTTATGGTCAGGTTAACGAGCAGTACTTC; CDR3: CASSYGQVNEQYF
V: TRBV6-1; D: NA; J: TRBJ2-2; size: NA; DNA: TGTGCCAGCAGTGTGTCTTACACAGTCATGAACACCGGGGAGCTGTTTTTT; CDR3: CASSVSYTVMNTGELFF
V: TRBV9; D: NA; J: TRBJ1-3; size: many; DNA: TGTGCCAGCAGCGCCGGTGGCAGCTCTGGAAACACCATATATTTT; CDR3: CASSAGGSSGNTIYF
V: TRBV5-6; D: TRBD1; J: TRBJ1-1; size: NA; DNA: TGTGCCAGCAGTACTCGCGACAGGGGAGCTTTCTTT; CDR3: CASSTRDRGAFF
V: TRBV5-4; D: NA; J: TRBJ2-7; size: NA; DNA: TGTGCCAGCAGCCGCGACAGAATCGGTTACGAGCAGTACTTC; CDR3: CASSRDRIGYEQYF
V: TRBV27; D: NA; J: TRBJ2-6; size: NA; DNA: TGTGCCAGCAGGGACTCTGGGGCCAACGTCCTGACTTTC; CDR3: CASRDSGANVLTF
V: TRBV7-2; D: TRBD1; J: TRBJ1-5; size: NA; DNA: TGTGCCAGCAGCCAAGGACAGGGTGGTCAGCCCCAGCATTTT; CDR3: CASSQGQGGQPQHF
V: TRBV7-7; D: NA; J: TRBJ1-1; size: once; DNA: TGTGCCAGCAGCCCCTACCAGGGGACTGAAGCTTTCTTT; CDR3: CASSPYQGTEAFF
V: TRBV9; D: NA; J: TRBJ2-6; size: NA; DNA: TGTGCCAGCAGCGTAGTCGGGGCCAACGTCCTGACTTTC; CDR3: CASSVVGANVLTF
V: TRBV7-9; D: NA; J: TRBJ1-5; size: NA; DNA: TGTGCCAGCAGCTTGGATGATCAGCCCCAGCATTTT; CDR3: CASSLDDQPQHF
V: TRBV15; D: NA; J: TRBJ2-3; size: NA; DNA: TGTGCCACCAGCAGAGATCGGGCCGGGAGTCACACAGATACGCAGTATTTT; CDR3: CATSRDRAGSHTDTQYF
V: TRBV9; D: NA; J: TRBJ2-1; size: NA; DNA: TGTGCCAGCAGCGTAAGTAGGGATAGTAATGAGCAGTTCTTC; CDR3: CASSVSRDSNEQFF
V: TRBV2; D: NA; J: TRBJ2-5; size: NA; DNA: TGTGCCAGCAGTGATGGGGCAGGGCGGGCGAAAGAGACCCAGTACTTC; CDR3: CASSDGAGRAKETQYF
V: TRBV4-1; D: NA; J: TRBJ1-2; size: NA; DNA: TGCGCCAGCAGCCAACCCGGATCCTATGGCTACACCTTC; CDR3: CASSQPGSYGYTF
V: TRBV7-9; D: NA; J: TRBJ1-2; size: few; DNA: TGTGCCAGCAGGCCGAACAGGGTGTGGGACTATGGCTACACCTTC; CDR3: CASRPNRVWDYGYTF
V: TRBV5-1; D: NA; J: TRBJ1-1; size: NA; DNA: TGCGCCAGCAGCCTGGAGCGAACTGAAGCTTTCTTT; CDR3: CASSLERTEAFF
V: TRBV10-2; D: NA; J: TRBJ2-2; size: NA; DNA: TGCGCCAGCAGTGACAGGGAAACCTACACCGGGGAGCTGTTTTTT; CDR3: CASSDRETYTGELFF